Each of the 16 T cell receptor beta chains below was sequenced from the same sample in a study of T cell responses to AZD1222 COVID-19 vaccine (dated by TCRdb to the early 2020s). The meaning of the sample's time point label: baseline before first vaccination. Library preparation used the immunoSEQ multiplex PCR assay. Imported from immuneACCESS, the table was reduced by TCRdb to in-frame sequences with V and J called. These copies leave out some clones; in studies compared against another copy, an unresolved V gene accounts for under half, and the cause of the remainder is not known. Recorded for this sample are 150,000 or so clones; more than 75% of them occurred a single time. The top ten constitute 5.2% of the sample. This material consisted of peripheral blood, taken on day 0 of AZD1222 vaccination. The receptors were sampled from an adult in good health.

This chain uses TRBV19 with TRBJ1-1; the D is unclear. Trimming shortened V by 4 bases and J by 1 base, and 7 bases separated the two germline ends. This CDR3 spans 13 amino acids. Germline CDR1 LNHDA, CDR2 SQIVND (reference sequence). The CDR3 region has the DNA TGTGCCAGTAGTACCCAGACGAACACTGAAGCTTTCTTT. This codes for CASSTQTNTEAFF.

The chain uses TRBV10-2 and TRBJ2-2; 7 positions match TRBD1. Germline values: CDR1 WSHSY, CDR2 SAAADI. The CDR3 runs to 14 residues. J was trimmed by 7 bases and V by 5 bases; bases with no gene match: 7. The CDR3 reads CASSFSSGGGELFF. The CDR3 coding sequence is TGCGCCAGCAGTTTTTCATCAGGGGGCGGGGAGCTGTTTTTT.

The chain combines TRBV5-1 with TRBJ2-1, with D unresolved. V gave up 0 bases and J gave up 6 bases, with 10 bases separating them. From germline, CDR1 is SGHRS and CDR2 YFSETQ. This CDR3 contains 14 residues. The CDR3 here is CASSLANSFNEQFF. For the CDR3, the DNA is TGCGCCAGCAGCTTGGCCAACAGTTTCAATGAGCAGTTCTTC. The full variable domain, with the rest looked up from reference TRBV5-1 and TRBJ2-1, is KAGVTQTPRYLIKTRGQQVTLSCSPISGHRSVSWYQQTPGQGLQFLFEYFSETQRNKGNFPGRFSGRQFSNSRSEMNVSTLELGDSALYLCASSLANSFNEQFFGPGTRLTVL.

The V gene is TRBV5-4, the J gene TRBJ2-1; D tentatively fits TRBD1 or TRBD2 (6 bases each). With 1 base removed from V and 10 bases from J, the gap between germline ends came to 18 bases. Germline CDR1 is SGHNT and CDR2 is YYREEE (reference sequence). The CDR3 runs 15 residues. The CDR3 DNA reads TGTGCCAGCAGCTTGCCTGGGGGGCCCCGTAGCGAGCAGTTCTTC. It codes for CASSLPGGPRSEQFF.

The chain employs TRBV7-9 and TRBJ2-1; D is undetermined. The CDR3 has 15 residues. The germline V gene encodes CDR1 SEHNR and CDR2 FQNEAQ (reference sequence). Trimming removed 5 bases at V and 2 bases at J, with 13 bases between. The CDR3 DNA follows: TGTGCCAGCAGCCTGACACACCGCACCTACAATGAGCAGTTCTTC. It specifies CASSLTHRTYNEQFF.

The chain has TRBV6-5 and TRBJ2-7; 7 positions agree with TRBD2. The CDR3 loop spans 14 amino acids. V shed 0 bases and J 6 bases; nucleotides not matched to a gene: 5. CDR1 is MNHEY, CDR2 SVGAGI, per germline. CDR3 protein: CASSYSAGDGEQYF. In nucleotides, the CDR3 is TGTGCCAGCAGTTACTCGGCGGGAGACGGCGAGCAGTACTTC.

This clone was recorded only once. This rearrangement joins TRBV21-1 to TRBJ1-5; no DNA check was done on the table's D call, TRBD1. TRBV21-1 is a pseudogene segment. The CDR3 covers 15 residues. For the CDR3, the DNA is TGTGCCAGCAGCAAAGTGCTCGGCAGGGTAAAGCCCCAGCATTTT. Translation: CASSKVLGRVKPQHF.

The gene calls are TRBV7-2 and TRBJ1-1, with D possibly matching TRBD1 (5 bases). Trimming pared 1 base from V and 9 bases from J, leaving 15 bases between. This CDR3 is 14 amino acids long. Germline CDR1 reads SGHTA; CDR2 reads FQGNSA. This chain's CDR3 is CASSLVVRAPKAFF. The CDR3 DNA reads as TGTGCCAGCAGCTTAGTTGTCAGGGCGCCGAAAGCTTTCTTT.

This chain joins TRBV7-2 and TRBJ2-7, with D perhaps TRBD2 (6 bases). The V end lost 1 base, the J end lost 2 bases, and 15 bases lay between the germline ends. The CDR3 loop spans 16 amino acids. The germline gives CDR1 SGHTA, CDR2 FQGNSA. The CDR3 region is CASSLVAEGFPYEQYF. CDR3 coding DNA: TGTGCCAGCAGCTTAGTCGCGGAGGGATTCCCCTACGAGCAGTACTTC.

V gene TRBV25-1 combines with J gene TRBJ1-5; TRBD1 aligns across 7 bases. The junction had 8 bases not matched to a gene; V was cut back by 8 bases and J by 4 bases. Germline loops: CDR1 MGHDK, CDR2 SYGVNS. CDR3 length: 14 residues. The chain's CDR3 is CASAPGQFNQPQHF. In nucleotides, the CDR3 is TGTGCCAGCGCCCCGGGACAGTTTAATCAGCCCCAGCATTTT.

The table lists this clone with a few counts. The chain combines TRBV27 with TRBJ2-7; TRBD1 or TRBD2 may be the D gene (5 bases each). Trimming stripped 3 bases from V and 3 bases from J, with 9 bases between. The CDR3 runs to 13 residues. Per germline, CDR1 MNHEY and CDR2 SMNVEV (reference sequence). The CDR3 bases are TGTGCCAGCAGTTTGAAGAGGGGCTACGAGCAGTACTTC. As protein: CASSLKRGYEQYF.

Only a few counts were recorded for this clone. The CDR3 DNA sequence: TGTGCCAGCAGTTCCATCGCGTGGGGACTCCAAGCTAAAGAGCAGTTCTTC. Translating it yields CASSSIAWGLQAKEQFF. J is TRBJ2-1 and V is TRBV6-2 or TRBV6-3; D may be TRBD2 (6 bases). V lost 4 bases and J lost 10, with 26 bases in between. CDR1 is MNHEY, CDR2 SVGEGT, per germline. The CDR3 length is 17 residues.

This rearrangement joins TRBV6-5 to TRBJ1-5; the D is unclear. Germline-derived CDR1 and CDR2 are MNHEY and SVGAGI. V was clipped by 10 bases and J by 1 base, with 14 bases between them. This CDR3 is 14 amino acids long. The CDR3 region is CATYPGGSNQPQHF. The CDR3 region has the DNA TGTGCCACCTATCCAGGAGGGAGCAATCAGCCCCAGCATTTT.

The chain recombines TRBV12-3 or TRBV12-4 with TRBJ2-1; D unresolved. V was pared by 2 bases and J by 5 bases, with 7 bases between. This CDR3 spans 13 amino acids. CDR3 residues: CASSLQGHNEQFF. The CDR3 region has the DNA TGTGCCAGCAGTTTACAAGGGCACAATGAGCAGTTCTTC.

The rearrangement joins TRBV7-8 to TRBJ2-1; no definite D call. Trimming left V 1 base short and J 8 bases short, with 15 bases between. The CDR3 consists of 15 residues. CDR1 and CDR2 from the germline V gene are SGHVS and FQNEAQ. In nucleotides, the CDR3 is TGTGCCAGCAGCTTAGTGTGGAGCAGAGACGATGAGCAGTTCTTC. Translation: CASSLVWSRDDEQFF.

The CDR3 loop is CASSFTGNEQYF. Here the CDR3 DNA reads TGCGCCAGCAGCTTTACAGGGAACGAGCAGTACTTC. This rearrangement joins TRBV5-1 to TRBJ2-7; a weak D match, TRBD1 (6 bases). V shed 2 bases and J shed 5 bases, with 8 bases lying between them. Germline V lookup: CDR1 SGHRS, CDR2 YFSETQ. CDR3 length: 12 amino acids.